Detailed here is one TCR beta chain. Its antigen is unidentified. The sample belongs to a study of T cells in Graves' hyperthyroidism and ophthalmopathy. Study-level findings and limits: Stable hyperthyroidism was separated from ophthalmopathy by a model based on 13 V-J features. Expanded thyroid clonotypes (above 0.001) were mostly also found in blood. Model-based prediction identified ophthalmopathy a median about 7 months prior to its onset.

Patients showing uncontrolled infection, other autoimmune disease, pregnancy or lactation were ineligible. The source material, RNA transcripts, was used to amplify TCR beta CDR3 regions. The TCR CDR3 first-round RT-PCR relied on the HTBI primer set. TCRdb analysed the multiplex PCR reads with MiXCR anew, one entry per CDR3 protein. Here the sample spans roughly 500,000 distinct CDR3 sequences, 35% to 55% being singletons. V lost 0 bases to trimming and J lost 2 bases; unmatched junction nucleotides: 6. The CDR3 is made up of 16 amino acids. In germline, CDR1 is SGHRS, CDR2 YFSETQ. The source is an adult woman with Graves' disease, either hyperthyroidism or ophthalmopathy (not recorded which). Sequenced: peripheral blood or thyroid tissue (not recorded which). The chain recombines TRBV5-1 with TRBJ2-7; TRBD1 matches 9 bases. CDR3 sequence: CASSLEGGQGAYEQYF. In DNA form, the CDR3 reads TGCGCCAGCAGCTTGGAGGGGGGACAGGGAGCCTACGAGCAGTACTTC.